Listed below are T cell receptor beta chains from one sample, sequenced in a study of response to subunit inactivated influenza vaccine. TCRdb analysed the RT-PCR reads with MiXCR anew, one entry per CDR3 protein. The repertoire holds approximately 680,000 distinct CDR3 sequences, 15% to 18% seen once, with around a tenth in the top ten. The sample consisted of PBMCs from blood, taken about 11 days after vaccination. These receptors all come from a man over 45 who received an inactivated influenza vaccine. Each CDR3 is given with its conserved first and last residue. The order of the fields is V gene, CDR3 length, D gene, J gene, clone size, CDR3 protein, CDR3 DNA. D genes are given only for firm matches. The size entry is marked missing in some rows and otherwise reads once, few, many or a size class.

TRBV15	13	NA	TRBJ2-5	NA	CATSTGHQETQYF	TGTGCCACCAGCACAGGCCACCAAGAGACCCAGTACTTC
TRBV6-2/TRBV6-3	12	TRBD1	TRBJ1-2	few	CASNGQGNGYTF	TGTGCCAGCAACGGACAGGGGAATGGCTACACCTTC
TRBV28	18	NA	TRBJ2-2	few	CASNFLDGISPNTGELFF	TGTGCCAGCAACTTCCTGGATGGCATTTCACCGAACACCGGGGAGCTGTTTTTT
TRBV6-1	15	NA	TRBJ2-2	NA	CASRHQPGNTGELFF	TGTGCCAGCAGACACCAACCAGGGAACACCGGGGAGCTGTTTTTT
TRBV27	15	NA	TRBJ2-7	few	CASSGRTGLSYEQYF	TGTGCCAGCAGCGGGAGGACAGGTCTTTCCTACGAGCAGTACTTC
TRBV20-1	11	NA	TRBJ2-7	NA	CSASSVSEQYF	TGCAGTGCTAGTTCCGTTTCCGAGCAGTACTTC
TRBV5-5	16	NA	TRBJ2-5	NA	CASSWWRATSQETQYF	TGTGCCAGCAGTTGGTGGCGGGCCACCTCCCAAGAGACCCAGTACTTC
TRBV2	15	TRBD1	TRBJ1-5	NA	CASSEYARGLQPQHF	TGTGCCAGCAGTGAATACGCGAGGGGGCTTCAGCCCCAGCATTTT
TRBV27	13	NA	TRBJ2-5	NA	CASKLRVQETQYF	TGTGCCAGCAAGCTAAGGGTCCAAGAGACCCAGTACTTC
TRBV20-1	12	TRBD1	TRBJ1-2	NA	CSAKDRLDGYTF	TGCAGTGCTAAGGACAGGTTAGATGGCTACACCTTC
TRBV10-2	14	NA	TRBJ1-5	NA	CAAGTNNSNQPQHF	TGCGCCGCCGGGACAAACAATAGCAATCAGCCCCAGCATTTT
TRBV4-3	17	NA	TRBJ2-7	few	CASSQDYGPTTHYEQYF	TGCGCCAGCAGCCAAGATTATGGCCCAACAACCCACTACGAGCAGTACTTC
TRBV15	15	TRBD1	TRBJ2-7	few	CATSFDSTGSYEQYF	TGTGCCACCAGCTTCGATTCGACAGGGTCCTACGAGCAGTACTTC
TRBV5-1	14	NA	TRBJ1-1	many	CASSLAQLNTEAFF	TGCGCCAGCAGCTTGGCCCAGTTGAACACTGAAGCTTTCTTT
TRBV19	15	TRBD2	TRBJ2-1	few	CASMDWAGGYNEQFF	TGTGCCAGTATGGATTGGGCGGGAGGGTACAATGAGCAGTTCTTC
TRBV29-1	16	TRBD2	TRBJ2-5	few	CSVEGLAGVVQETQYF	TGCAGCGTTGAGGGACTAGCGGGGGTCGTACAAGAGACCCAGTACTTC
TRBV20-1	12	NA	TRBJ2-7	few	CSARVTRIEQYF	TGCAGTGCTAGGGTTACCCGAATCGAGCAGTACTTC
TRBV25-1	14	NA	TRBJ2-7	NA	CASSESASSYEQYF	TGTGCCAGCAGTGAGTCAGCGAGTTCCTACGAGCAGTACTTC
TRBV4-2	16	NA	TRBJ2-1	many	CASSQTISRAYNEQFF	TGTGCCAGCAGCCAGACTATCTCGAGGGCCTACAATGAGCAGTTCTTC
TRBV28	17	TRBD2	TRBJ2-1	NA	CASRTSRRVWSYNEQFF	TGTGCCAGCAGGACTAGCCGGAGGGTCTGGTCCTACAATGAGCAGTTCTTC
TRBV3-1	15	NA	TRBJ2-3	NA	CASSQAGLSTDTQYF	TGTGCCAGCAGCCAAGCGGGACTGAGCACAGATACGCAGTATTTT
TRBV4-3	14	NA	TRBJ1-3	few	CASSQDLGQNTIYF	TGCGCCAGCAGCCAAGATTTAGGGCAGAACACCATATATTTT
TRBV12-3/TRBV12-4	15	NA	TRBJ1-5	NA	CASTGHSNGNQPQHF	TGTGCCAGCACCGGACATTCGAATGGCAATCAGCCCCAGCATTTT
TRBV5-1	15	NA	TRBJ1-1	few	CASSLGGGLDTEAFF	TGCGCCAGCAGCTTGGGAGGGGGGTTGGACACTGAAGCTTTCTTT
TRBV6-1	14	TRBD1	TRBJ2-5	few	CASSPTGVGETQYF	TGTGCCAGCAGTCCTACAGGGGTGGGGGAGACCCAGTACTTC
TRBV6-2/TRBV6-3	14	NA	TRBJ2-3	few	CASSWGTAKDTQYF	TGTGCCAGCAGCTGGGGAACAGCTAAAGATACGCAGTATTTT
TRBV6-5	14	TRBD2	TRBJ2-5	NA	CASSYGGGKETQYF	TGTGCCAGCAGTTACGGGGGGGGGAAGGAGACCCAGTACTTC
TRBV5-1	14	NA	TRBJ1-5	many	CASSLEGNNQPQHF	TGCGCCAGCAGCTTGGAGGGGAATAATCAGCCCCAGCATTTT
TRBV4-3	17	NA	TRBJ2-7	NA	CASSQEIAGKGTYEQYF	TGCGCCAGCAGCCAAGAGATTGCAGGGAAGGGAACCTACGAGCAGTACTTC
TRBV4-1	13	NA	TRBJ2-7	NA	CASSQLGTDEQYF	TGCGCCAGCAGCCAGCTGGGCACCGACGAGCAGTACTTC
TRBV7-2	16	TRBD2	TRBJ2-3	NA	CASSSCGLAGIYTQYF	TGTGCCAGCAGCTCGTGTGGACTAGCGGGGATATATACGCAGTATTTT
TRBV11-2	15	NA	TRBJ2-6	few	CASTIRVSGANVLTF	TGTGCCAGCACTATCAGGGTTTCTGGGGCCAACGTCCTGACTTTC
TRBV16	15	NA	TRBJ1-5	few	CASSQTDGFNQPQHF	TGTGCCAGCAGCCAAACGGACGGTTTCAATCAGCCCCAGCATTTT
TRBV7-8	13	TRBD2	TRBJ2-7	once	CASMLAGAYEQYF	TGTGCCAGCATGCTGGCGGGGGCCTACGAGCAGTACTTC
TRBV12-3/TRBV12-4	14	TRBD2	TRBJ2-3	many	CASQKRGGSDTQYF	TGTGCCAGCCAAAAACGGGGGGGCTCAGATACGCAGTATTTT
TRBV20-1	11	NA	TRBJ2-5	few	CSARDEETQYF	TGCAGTGCTAGAGACGAAGAGACCCAGTACTTC
TRBV28	15	NA	TRBJ2-7	few	CASSQGLNPNYEQYF	TGTGCCAGCAGTCAAGGACTAAACCCTAACTACGAGCAGTACTTC
TRBV6-1	17	TRBD2	TRBJ2-7	few	CASIQPGLADHSYEQYF	TGTGCCAGCATCCAACCGGGACTAGCGGATCATTCCTACGAGCAGTACTTC
TRBV6-5	14	NA	TRBJ2-2	few	CASSYGWDTGELFF	TGTGCCAGCAGTTACGGTTGGGACACCGGGGAGCTGTTTTTT
TRBV12-3/TRBV12-4	15	TRBD2	TRBJ2-1	NA	CASSTSGGLYNEQFF	TGTGCCAGCAGTACTAGCGGGGGCCTTTACAATGAGCAGTTCTTC
TRBV15	13	NA	TRBJ2-2	few	CATSRDTTGELFF	TGTGCCACCAGCAGAGATACCACCGGGGAGCTGTTTTTT
TRBV12-3/TRBV12-4	13	NA	TRBJ2-7	few	CASSPRAGYEQYF	TGTGCCAGCAGCCCTCGGGCTGGATACGAGCAGTACTTC
TRBV4-3	15	TRBD2	TRBJ2-1	few	CASSQEGGRYNEQFF	TGCGCCAGCAGCCAAGAGGGAGGGCGCTACAATGAGCAGTTCTTC
TRBV11-2	15	TRBD2	TRBJ2-7	NA	CASSSVTSGGHEQYF	TGTGCCAGCAGCTCCGTGACTAGCGGGGGCCACGAGCAGTACTTC
TRBV6-1	13	NA	TRBJ2-7	NA	CASSMTRTYEQYF	TGTGCCAGCAGCATGACTAGAACCTACGAGCAGTACTTC
TRBV7-2	15	TRBD2	TRBJ2-2	NA	CASSLAGGDSRELFF	TGTGCCAGCAGCTTAGCGGGGGGGGACTCCCGGGAGCTGTTTTTT